This T cell receptor beta chain was recovered during a study of blood T cell repertoires in COVID-19. Overall study: Nucleic acid was either cDNA or gDNA, and it came from T cells, B-cell-depleted T cells, or PBMCs.

V was pared by 5 bases and J by 10 bases, with 7 bases of the junction left unmatched. The CDR3 is made up of 13 amino acids. Germline V gene sequence: CDR1 MNHEY, CDR2 SVGAGI. In the authors' methods: Amplification from reference gene primers served as the basis for estimated nucleated cell counts. TCRdb's table, derived via immunoSEQ multiplex PCR, lists solely in-frame clones and lacks some. V, J and clone size are those of that table, while D and trimming were read from the DNA. The repertoire has 250,000 to 350,000 clones, roughly 86% of them found once; the top ten carry roughly 8%. The gene calls are TRBV6-5 and TRBJ1-2, with 10 bases that match TRBD1. The sequenced material came from peripheral blood. This TCR derives from a woman aged 50 to 65 who had recovered from COVID-19. DNA for the CDR3: TGTGCCAGCAGTAGCCCGGGACAGGGGTACTACACCTTC. This sequence encodes CASSSPGQGYYTF.